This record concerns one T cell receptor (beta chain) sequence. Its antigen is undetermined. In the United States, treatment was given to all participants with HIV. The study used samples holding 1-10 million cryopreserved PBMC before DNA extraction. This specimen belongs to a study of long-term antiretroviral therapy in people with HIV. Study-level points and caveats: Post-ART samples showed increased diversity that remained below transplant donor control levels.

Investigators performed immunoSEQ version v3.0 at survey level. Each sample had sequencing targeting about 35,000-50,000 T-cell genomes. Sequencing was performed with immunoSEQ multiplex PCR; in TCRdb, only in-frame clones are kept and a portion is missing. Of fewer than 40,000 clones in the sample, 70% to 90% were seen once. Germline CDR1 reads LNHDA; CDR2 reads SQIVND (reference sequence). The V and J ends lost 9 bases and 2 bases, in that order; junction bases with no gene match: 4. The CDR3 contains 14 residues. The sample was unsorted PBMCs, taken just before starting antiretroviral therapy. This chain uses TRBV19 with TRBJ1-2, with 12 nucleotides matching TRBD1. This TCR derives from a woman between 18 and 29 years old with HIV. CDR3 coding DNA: TGTGCCAGCGGGGACAGGGGGCGCAACTATGGCTACACCTTC. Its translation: CASGDRGRNYGYTF.